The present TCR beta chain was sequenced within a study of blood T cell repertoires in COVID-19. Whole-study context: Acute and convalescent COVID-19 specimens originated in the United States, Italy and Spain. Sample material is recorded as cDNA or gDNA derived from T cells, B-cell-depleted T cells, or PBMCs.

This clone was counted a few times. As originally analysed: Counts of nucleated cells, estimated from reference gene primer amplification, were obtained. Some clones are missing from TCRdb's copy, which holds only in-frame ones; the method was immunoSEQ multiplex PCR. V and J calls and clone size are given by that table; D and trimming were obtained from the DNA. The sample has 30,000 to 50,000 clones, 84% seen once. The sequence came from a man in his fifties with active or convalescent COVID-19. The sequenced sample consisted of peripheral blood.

CDR3 DNA sequence: TGCAGCGTCCAAATGCGAGGCGGGCGAGATGAAAAACTGTTTTTT. Translated, it gives CSVQMRGGRDEKLFF. The chain joins TRBV29-1 to TRBJ1-4, with D uncertain. The CDR3 spans 15 residues. Germline V gene data show CDR1 as SQVTM and CDR2 as ANQGSEA. V was cut by 6 bases and J by 6 bases, with 20 bases left in between.